The 17 T cell receptor beta chains below all came from one sample that was sequenced in a study of blood T cell repertoires in COVID-19. Profiling relied on immunoSEQ multiplex PCR, and the TCRdb table lists in-frame clones only, not all of them. The table includes roughly 400,000 clones, more than 70% detected once. Sequenced input: peripheral blood. All receptors derive from a woman aged 55 to 70 with COVID-19, enrolled during active disease.

The chain couples TRBV10-1 to TRBJ2-3; 11 nucleotides agree with TRBD1. CDR1 and CDR2 (germline): WNHNN, SYGVQD (reference sequence). V shed 4 bases and J 7 bases; nucleotides not matched to a gene: 4. The CDR3 sequence is 14 residues long. CDR3 residues: CASSGTGGANTQYF. CDR3 coding DNA: TGCGCCAGCAGTGGGACAGGGGGCGCGAATACGCAGTATTTT.

The chain has TRBV7-3 and TRBJ2-5; D gene uncertain. V was trimmed by 6 bases and J by 1 base, leaving 9 bases between them. CDR1 is SGHTA, CDR2 FQGTGA, per germline. The CDR3 length is 13 residues. CDR3 sequence reads: CASSLELQETQYF. CDR3 DNA: TGTGCCAGCAGTCTGGAGCTCCAAGAGACCCAGTACTTC. The complete variable domain, with remaining parts taken from reference TRBV7-3 and TRBJ2-5, reads GAGVSQTPSNKVTEKGKYVELRCDPISGHTALYWYRQSLGQGPEFLIYFQGTGAADDSGLPNDRFFAVRPEGSVSTLKIQRTERGDSAVYLCASSLELQETQYFGPGTRLLVL.

V gene TRBV5-5 combines with J gene TRBJ2-2, with 9 bases that match TRBD2. Germline CDR1 reads SGHKS; CDR2 reads YYEKEE (reference sequence). The length of the CDR3 is 15 residues. The trim removed 4 bases at V and 6 bases at J, leaving 7 bases unmatched. For the CDR3, the DNA is TGTGCCAGCAGCCTCCTCGGACTAGCGCCCGGGGAGCTGTTTTTT. Translating it yields CASSLLGLAPGELFF. The full variable domain, its missing parts supplied by reference TRBV5-5 and TRBJ2-2, is DAGVTQSPTHLIKTRGQQVTLRCSPISGHKSVSWYQQVLGQGPQFIFQYYEKEERGRGNFPDRFSARQFPNYSSELNVNALLLGDSALYLCASSLLGLAPGELFFGEGSRLTVL.

This sequence joins TRBV28 and TRBJ2-4; D is unclear. Germline V CDR1 and CDR2: MDHEN, SYDVKM. The CDR3 runs to 18 residues. Trimming removed 6 bases at V and 2 bases at J, with 23 bases between. The CDR3 DNA follows: TGTGCCAGCAGGGCAGGTCCTTTAAAGCTGAAGACCAAAAACATTCAGTACTTC. This codes for CASRAGPLKLKTKNIQYF.

The rearrangement links TRBV6-6 to TRBJ1-1, with 8 nucleotides matching TRBD1. J lost 1 base, V lost 2 bases, and 3 bases had no gene match. This CDR3 has 15 residues. Germline V gene sequence: CDR1 MNHNY, CDR2 SVGAGI (reference sequence). The CDR3: CASSYDRGGNTEAFF. The DNA for the CDR3 is TGTGCCAGCAGTTACGACAGGGGAGGGAACACTGAAGCTTTCTTT.

The chain is built from TRBV27 and TRBJ1-1; D is uncertain. V lost 5 bases to trimming and J lost 8 bases, with 15 bases between them. CDR3 size: 13 residues. Germline CDR1 MNHEY, CDR2 SMNVEV (reference sequence). In DNA form, the CDR3 reads TGTGCCAGCAGTCCCCACCATGGAGGGGAAGCTTTCTTT. Its translation is CASSPHHGGEAFF.

The CDR3 DNA is TGTGCCAGCAGGGCCGGGACTAGCTACTACAATGAGCAGTTCTTC. The encoded protein is CASRAGTSYYNEQFF. The chain recombines TRBV6-5 with TRBJ2-1, with 9 positions matching TRBD2. The CDR3 extends over 15 amino acids. The germline V gene encodes CDR1 MNHEY and CDR2 SVGAGI. J gave up 3 bases and V 6 bases, and 6 bases lay outside the gene matches.

Here the CDR3 DNA reads TGTGCCAGCTCAGGGAGGACCTCTGGAAACACCATATATTTT. Translating it yields CASSGRTSGNTIYF. The chain carries TRBV6-5 and TRBJ1-3, with D possibly TRBD1 on 5 matching bases. V gave up 8 bases and J gave up 0 bases, with 11 bases separating them. The CDR3 contains 14 residues. CDR1 and CDR2 from the germline V gene are MNHEY and SVGAGI.

This clone appeared once. The rearrangement uses TRBV19 and TRBJ1-2; D may be TRBD1 (5 bases). V was cut by 5 bases and J by 4 bases, with 17 bases left in between. Germline V CDR1 and CDR2: LNHDA, SQIVND (reference sequence). CDR3 size: 15 residues. The CDR3 is CASSESGPSTYGYTF. CDR3 nucleotides: TGTGCCAGTAGTGAGTCAGGGCCATCTACCTATGGCTACACCTTC.

The V call is TRBV29-1, the J call TRBJ2-5, with 9 bases identical to TRBD2. Germline loops: CDR1 SQVTM, CDR2 ANQGSEA. This CDR3 has 13 amino acids. V lost 7 bases, J lost 4 bases, and 7 bases stayed unmatched. CDR3 bases: TGCAGCGCGGGACTAGCTTTGAGAGAGACCCAGTACTTC. As protein: CSAGLALRETQYF.

This clone showed up just once. The chain joins TRBV5-1 to TRBJ2-1, with no clear D. V was cut by 1 base and J by 6 bases, with 8 bases left in between. Germline loops: CDR1 SGHRS, CDR2 YFSETQ. The length of the CDR3 is 13 residues. The CDR3 coding sequence is TGCGCCAGCAGCTTGCAACGAGGCAATGAGCAGTTCTTC. Its translation is CASSLQRGNEQFF.

The chain is built from TRBV19 and TRBJ2-4; possible D gene TRBD1, 6 bases. Deletions cut 2 bases from V and 3 bases from J, with 14 bases between. CDR3 length: 16 residues. The germline CDR1 and CDR2 sequences are LNHDA and SQIVND (reference sequence). Written as DNA, the CDR3 is TGTGCCAGTAGTATACCCAGGGGTTTAGGCAAAAACATTCAGTACTTC. As protein: CASSIPRGLGKNIQYF.

V gene TRBV5-4 combines with J gene TRBJ2-7; 9 bases are shared with TRBD2. Germline V gene sequence: CDR1 SGHNT, CDR2 YYREEE (reference sequence). V was pared by 0 bases and J by 0 bases, with 4 bases of the junction left unmatched. CDR3 length: 16 residues. This CDR3 is CASSLEGGGVSYEQYF. The CDR3 DNA reads as TGTGCCAGCAGCTTGGAGGGCGGGGGGGTCTCCTACGAGCAGTACTTC.

The chain is built from TRBV27 and TRBJ2-2, with TRBD1 matching 7 bases. The CDR3 loop spans 17 amino acids. V lost 4 bases and J lost 4; bases outside the gene matches: 12. Germline loops: CDR1 MNHEY, CDR2 SMNVEV (reference sequence). CDR3 protein: CASSSRGGPRSTGELFF. The CDR3 nucleotides are TGTGCCAGCAGTTCTCGAGGGGGCCCGCGAAGCACCGGGGAGCTGTTTTTT.

CDR3 sequence reads: CASSLRGGTGRNEQFF. CDR3 coding DNA: TGTGCCAGCAGTTTAAGGGGGGGGACAGGGCGGAATGAGCAGTTCTTC. The chain recombines TRBV28 with TRBJ2-1, with TRBD1 matching 9 bases. Germline values: CDR1 MDHEN, CDR2 SYDVKM. The CDR3 has 16 residues. V trimming: 2 bases; J trimming: 7 bases; junction bases outside the gene matches: 9.

The rearrangement links TRBV6-5 to TRBJ2-1; TRBD2 agrees at 8 bases. The CDR3 length is 14 residues. Germline lookup yields CDR1 MNHEY and CDR2 SVGAGI. After removal of 6 bases from V and 7 bases from J, the junction contained 8 bases not matched to a gene. The CDR3 DNA sequence: TGTGCCAGCAGGACCGGGGGGGCGAGGAATGAGCAGTTCTTC. Residues: CASRTGGARNEQFF.

This clone was seen just once. The chain employs TRBV25-1 and TRBJ2-1; 8 bases agree with TRBD2. V was pared by 4 bases and J by 0 bases, with 5 bases of the junction left unmatched. The CDR3 length is 16 residues. Germline CDR1 reads MGHDK; CDR2 reads SYGVNS. This CDR3 reads CASSVGGASSYNEQFF. The CDR3 DNA follows: TGTGCCAGCAGTGTCGGGGGGGCCAGCTCCTACAATGAGCAGTTCTTC.